This is a list of T cell receptor beta chains from one sample in a study of CD8 T cells in ankylosing spondylitis. TCRdb re-derived calls from the 5' RACE reads in MiXCR, one entry per CDR3 protein. The sample has around 340,000 distinct CDR3 sequences; more than 20% are singletons. Source material: blood, either unsorted or a sorted T cell fraction (not recorded which). The receptors shown here come from a male donor with ankylosing spondylitis or in good health (not recorded which). CDR3s include the opening cysteine and the closing phenylalanine or tryptophan. D genes are given only for firm matches. Expanded clones are given a class, and other clones once, few, many or no size at all.

>few|TRBD1|TRBJ2-2|TRBV12-3/TRBV12-4
CASKGADRDNTGELFF
TGTGCCAGCAAAGGGGCAGACAGGGACAACACCGGGGAGCTGTTTTTT
>-|-|TRBJ2-2|TRBV28
CASAGIEGGGELFF
TGTGCCAGCGCGGGAATCGAAGGGGGTGGGGAGCTGTTTTTT
>-|TRBD1|TRBJ1-6|TRBV12-3/TRBV12-4
CASSWTGDNSPLHF
TGTGCCAGCAGTTGGACAGGGGATAATTCACCCCTCCACTTT
>few|TRBD1|TRBJ1-1|TRBV29-1
CSALGMGTAAAFF
TGCAGCGCCTTAGGGATGGGGACAGCTGCAGCTTTCTTT
>-|-|TRBJ1-2|TRBV3-1
CASSQDWDTLNYGYTF
TGTGCCAGCAGCCAAGATTGGGATACACTTAACTATGGCTACACCTTC
>many|-|TRBJ2-2|TRBV6-1
CASTPSPHRELFF
TGTGCCAGCACCCCTAGCCCCCACCGGGAGCTGTTTTTT
>-|-|TRBJ2-5|TRBV12-3/TRBV12-4
CASSLVDARSGETQYF
TGTGCCAGCAGTTTAGTCGATGCTAGATCGGGCGAGACCCAGTACTTC
>-|-|TRBJ2-7|TRBV6-5
CASSYSDKYEQYF
TGTGCCAGCAGTTACTCCGACAAATACGAGCAGTACTTC
>few|TRBD1|TRBJ1-2|TRBV7-2
CASSADRGRYGYTF
TGTGCCAGCAGCGCGGACAGGGGTCGGTATGGCTACACCTTC
>-|-|TRBJ2-7|TRBV29-1
CSVEAQGGSEQYF
TGCAGCGTTGAAGCCCAAGGCGGTTCCGAGCAGTACTTC
>-|TRBD1|TRBJ2-5|TRBV7-8
CASSLTRAGGLETQYF
TGTGCCAGCAGCTTAACACGCGCAGGGGGCCTTGAGACCCAGTACTTC
>few|TRBD2|TRBJ2-7|TRBV4-1
CASSQGLSGGGYEQYF
TGCGCCAGCAGCCAAGGACTTAGCGGGGGGGGCTACGAGCAGTACTTC
>few|-|TRBJ2-3|TRBV4-1
CASSQDGRISDTQYF
TGCGCCAGCAGCCAAGACGGACGAATCTCGGATACGCAGTATTTT
>-|-|TRBJ2-1|TRBV4-2
CASSYLEGGAYNEQFF
TGTGCCAGCAGCTACCTCGAAGGGGGGGCCTACAATGAGCAGTTCTTC
>few|TRBD1|TRBJ2-7|TRBV27
CASSLGTGADEQYF
TGTGCCAGCAGTTTAGGGACAGGGGCGGACGAGCAGTACTTC
>-|-|TRBJ1-5|TRBV7-6
CASSLLSGDSNQPQHF
TGTGCCAGCAGCTTATTATCAGGGGATAGCAATCAGCCCCAGCATTTT
>-|-|TRBJ2-2|TRBV3-1
CASSHSVLAGELFF
TGTGCCAGCAGCCATTCGGTCTTGGCTGGGGAGCTGTTTTTT
>once|-|TRBJ2-1|TRBV2
CASLEDNEQFF
TGTGCCAGCCTAGAGGACAATGAGCAGTTCTTC
>-|TRBD2|TRBJ2-5|TRBV28
CASSLDGGDFGGRETQYF
TGTGCCAGCAGTTTAGATGGGGGGGATTTCGGGGGACGAGAGACCCAGTACTTC
>few|-|TRBJ1-2|TRBV20-1
CSAHHRGGPSNYGYTF
TGCAGTGCTCATCACAGAGGCGGTCCCTCTAACTATGGCTACACCTTC
>many|-|TRBJ2-3|TRBV28
CASGELDTQYF
TGTGCCAGCGGGGAACTAGATACGCAGTATTTT
>-|-|TRBJ2-7|TRBV5-6
CASSLQYEQYF
TGTGCCAGCAGCTTGCAATACGAGCAGTACTTC
>few|-|TRBJ2-2|TRBV7-9
CASSTTEERTGELFF
TGTGCCAGCAGTACGACGGAAGAAAGGACCGGGGAGCTGTTTTTT
>-|-|TRBJ2-3|TRBV7-8
CASSSVTSTDTQYF
TGTGCCAGCAGCTCGGTGACTAGCACAGATACGCAGTATTTT
>few|TRBD1|TRBJ1-1|TRBV29-1
CSATDREDTEAFF
TGCAGCGCGACGGACAGGGAGGACACTGAAGCTTTCTTT
>few|-|TRBJ2-3|TRBV5-1
CASSLAVLQLTDTQYF
TGCGCCAGCAGCTTGGCCGTTTTACAACTCACAGATACGCAGTATTTT
>-|-|TRBJ2-3|TRBV20-1
CSARSSAPDTQYF
TGCAGTGCTAGATCTAGCGCTCCAGATACGCAGTATTTT
>few|-|TRBJ2-7|TRBV20-1
CSARYQGYEQYF
TGCAGTGCTAGGTACCAGGGTTACGAGCAGTACTTC
>-|-|TRBJ2-2|TRBV12-3/TRBV12-4
CASSSGGTGELFF
TGTGCCAGCAGTTCTGGCGGGACCGGGGAGCTGTTTTTT
>few|-|TRBJ2-2|TRBV20-1
CSARGPADSGELFF
TGCAGTGCTAGAGGTCCAGCTGATTCCGGGGAGCTGTTTTTT
>-|-|TRBJ2-7|TRBV9
CASSPAGGPPYEQYF
TGTGCCAGCAGCCCAGCCGGGGGACCCCCCTACGAGCAGTACTTC
>-|TRBD1|TRBJ2-6|TRBV3-1
CASSHPLGTGDGDGANVLTF
TGTGCCAGCAGCCACCCTCTCGGGACAGGCGACGGAGATGGGGCCAACGTCCTGACTTTC
>few|TRBD1|TRBJ2-7|TRBV7-6
CASSSRPQGAHIVQYF
TGTGCCAGCAGCTCAAGGCCGCAGGGGGCCCACATCGTGCAGTACTTC
>few|TRBD1|TRBJ2-3|TRBV27
CASSPDRGRDTQYF
TGTGCCAGCAGTCCGGACAGGGGGCGAGATACGCAGTATTTT
>few|-|TRBJ2-7|TRBV12-3/TRBV12-4
CASSSTGDNSEQYF
TGTGCCAGCAGTTCCACCGGGGACAACTCCGAGCAGTACTTC
>few|-|TRBJ2-5|TRBV7-8
CASSLGQVGETQYF
TGTGCCAGCAGCTTAGGGCAGGTGGGGGAGACCCAGTACTTC
>few|-|TRBJ2-2|TRBV6-1
CASSEAAGRNTGELFF
TGTGCCAGCAGTGAAGCGGCAGGACGAAACACCGGGGAGCTGTTTTTT